A single sample is the source of the 4 T cell receptor beta chains below, sequenced in a study of persistence of HIV-infected CD4 T cells (TCRdb year 2020). The immunoSEQ hsTCRB assay version 4 in survey mode was used to sequence TCRbeta repertoires from genomic DNA. Sourced from immuneACCESS, this table was stored by TCRdb with only in-frame sequences that have V and J called. A share of the clones is absent; for the studies checked, an unresolved V gene accounts for under half, and the remainder has no known explanation. The sample table shows over 40,000 clones, and 75% to 80% are seen once. The top ten clonotypes cover over 12% of the sample. No antigens are known for them. The treatment or condition label here, explained by the study, means: suppressive antiretroviral therapy. A pool of overlapping HIV-1 Gag 15-mer peptides, at around 1 ug per peptide per mL, was used to stimulate the cells. Memory populations depleted of antigen-responding cells were obtained by sorting nonresponding CD40L-negative CD69-negative CD45RO-high memory CD4+ T cells.

The sequences come from CD4+ T cells sorted from PBMCs after roughly 18-hour stimulation, collected from a patient who received antiretroviral therapy. The sample's cell subset or site label is to be understood as: CD40L-CD69- CD45RO-high memory CD4 T cells not responding to Gag peptides. Every receptor here comes from an adult man with HIV who was CMV-seropositive.

This clone was observed a handful of times. This chain links TRBV7-8 with TRBJ1-6; no definite D call. The CDR3 spans 17 residues. V was trimmed by 2 bases and J by 0 bases, leaving 11 bases between them. CDR1 SGHVS and CDR2 FQNEAQ come from the germline V gene. Here the CDR3 reads CASSLSQASSYNSPLHF. The DNA of the CDR3 is TGTGCCAGCAGCTTAAGCCAGGCTAGCTCCTATAATTCACCCCTCCACTTT.

The chain uses TRBV30 and TRBJ2-1, with 13 bases fitting TRBD2. This CDR3 region has 16 residues. J was trimmed by 4 bases and V by 1 base; bases with no gene match: 4. The germline V gene has CDR1 GTSNPN and CDR2 SVGIG (reference sequence). The CDR3 DNA is TGTGCCTGGAGTGGGACTAGCGGGAGTCTTTACAATGAGCAGTTCTTC. Amino acid sequence: CAWSGTSGSLYNEQFF.

This clone appeared once. The chain joins TRBV2 to TRBJ1-6, with D tentatively TRBD1 (6 bases). The CDR3 consists of 15 residues. Germline V gene lookup returns CDR1 SNHLY and CDR2 FYNNEI. V was pared by 6 bases and J by 9 bases, with 18 bases between. CDR3 loop: CASSATGPVGSPLHF. CDR3 DNA: TGTGCCAGCAGCGCGACAGGCCCGGTGGGTTCACCCCTCCACTTT.

The rearrangement uses TRBV7-9 and TRBJ1-2, with 7 bases that match TRBD1. Germline V lookup: CDR1 SEHNR, CDR2 FQNEAQ (reference sequence). This CDR3 region has 13 residues. The ends lost 1 base at V and 7 bases at J; junction bases unmatched: 3. The CDR3 here is CASSLVGGSGYTF. The CDR3 nucleotides read TGTGCCAGCAGCTTAGTAGGGGGCTCTGGCTACACCTTC.